The T cell receptor (beta chain) under discussion was sequenced for a study of control samples from healthy donors and cancer patients. Assay: immunoSEQ multiplex PCR; the TCRdb copy retains only in-frame clones and omits some. The table shows 79,000 or so clones, with about 89% occurring only once. The CDR3 consists of 17 residues. CDR1 is LNHNV and CDR2 is YYDKDF in the germline V gene (reference sequence). V was pared by 4 bases and J by 3 bases, with 16 bases between. The sample consisted of PBMCs. The TCR was taken from a woman aged 45 to 65 with colorectal cancer. This chain joins TRBV15 and TRBJ2-6; D not certain. This CDR3 is CATSTGPSEDGANVLTF. The CDR3 coding sequence is TGTGCCACCAGCACCGGGCCCTCTGAAGATGGGGCCAACGTCCTGACTTTC.